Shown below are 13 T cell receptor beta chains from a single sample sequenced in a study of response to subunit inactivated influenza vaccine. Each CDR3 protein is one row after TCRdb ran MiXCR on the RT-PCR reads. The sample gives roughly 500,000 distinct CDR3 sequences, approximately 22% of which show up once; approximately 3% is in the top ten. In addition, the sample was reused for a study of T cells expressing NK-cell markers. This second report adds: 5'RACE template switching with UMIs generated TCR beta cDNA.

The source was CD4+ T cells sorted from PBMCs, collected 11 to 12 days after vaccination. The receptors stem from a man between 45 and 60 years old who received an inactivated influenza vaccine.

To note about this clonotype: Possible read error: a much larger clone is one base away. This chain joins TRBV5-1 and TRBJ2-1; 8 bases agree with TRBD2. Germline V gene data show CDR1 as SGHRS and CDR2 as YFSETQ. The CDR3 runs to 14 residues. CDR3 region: CTSSWRGVPPEQFF. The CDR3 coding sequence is TGCACCAGCAGCTGGCGGGGGGTTCCTCCTGAGCAGTTCTTC.

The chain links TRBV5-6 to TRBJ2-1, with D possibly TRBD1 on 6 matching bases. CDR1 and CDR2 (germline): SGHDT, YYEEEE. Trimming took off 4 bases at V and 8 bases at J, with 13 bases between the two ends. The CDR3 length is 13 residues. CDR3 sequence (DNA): TGTGCCAGCAGCAAGGACAGAGTACATGAGCAGTTCTTC. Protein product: CASSKDRVHEQFF.

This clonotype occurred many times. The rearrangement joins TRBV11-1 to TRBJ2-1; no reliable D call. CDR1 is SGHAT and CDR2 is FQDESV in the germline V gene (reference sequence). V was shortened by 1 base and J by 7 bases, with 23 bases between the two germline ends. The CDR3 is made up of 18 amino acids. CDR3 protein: CASSLDLWLTPGRNEQFF. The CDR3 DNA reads TGTGCCAGCAGCTTAGATTTGTGGTTAACTCCAGGTCGGAATGAGCAGTTCTTC.

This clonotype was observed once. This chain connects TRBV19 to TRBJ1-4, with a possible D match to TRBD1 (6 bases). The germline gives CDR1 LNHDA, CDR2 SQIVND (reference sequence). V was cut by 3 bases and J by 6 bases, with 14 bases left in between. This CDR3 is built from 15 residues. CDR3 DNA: TGTGCCAGTAGTATTGGGACACAAGAAGATGAAAAACTGTTTTTT. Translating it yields CASSIGTQEDEKLFF. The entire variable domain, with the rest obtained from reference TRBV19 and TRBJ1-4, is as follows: DGGITQSPKYLFRKEGQNVTLSCEQNLNHDAMYWYRQDPGQGLRLIYYSQIVNDFQKGDIAEGYSVSREKKESFPLTVTSAQKNPTAFYLCASSIGTQEDEKLFFGSGTQLSVL.

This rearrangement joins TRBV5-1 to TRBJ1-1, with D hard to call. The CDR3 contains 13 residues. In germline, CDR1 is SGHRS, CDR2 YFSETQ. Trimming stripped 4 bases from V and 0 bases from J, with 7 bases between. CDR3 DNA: TGCGCCAGCAGCCGGGTCCTGAACACTGAAGCTTTCTTT. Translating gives CASSRVLNTEAFF.

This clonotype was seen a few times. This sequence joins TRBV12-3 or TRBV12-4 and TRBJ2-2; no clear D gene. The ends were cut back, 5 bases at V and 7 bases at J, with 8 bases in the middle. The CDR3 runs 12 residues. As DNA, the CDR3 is TGTGCCAGCAGTCAACGACACGGGGAGCTGTTTTTT. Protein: CASSQRHGELFF.

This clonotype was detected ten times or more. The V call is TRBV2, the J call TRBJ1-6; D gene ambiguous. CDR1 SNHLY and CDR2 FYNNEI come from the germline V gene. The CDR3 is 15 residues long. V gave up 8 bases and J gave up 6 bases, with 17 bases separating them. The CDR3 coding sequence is TGTGCCAGCGCGCCAAGTGGTATCACTAATTCACCCCTCCACTTT. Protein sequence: CASAPSGITNSPLHF. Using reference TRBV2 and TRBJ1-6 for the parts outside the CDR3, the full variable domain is EPEVTQTPSHQVTQMGQEVILRCVPISNHLYFYWYRQILGQKVEFLVSFYNNEISEKSEIFDDQFSVERPDGSNFTLKIRSTKLEDSAMYFCASAPSGITNSPLHFGNGTRLTVT.

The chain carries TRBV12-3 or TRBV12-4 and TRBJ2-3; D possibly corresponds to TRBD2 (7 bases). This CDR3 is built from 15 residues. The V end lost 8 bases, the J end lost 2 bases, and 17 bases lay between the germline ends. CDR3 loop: CASAGALKTTDTQYF. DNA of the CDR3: TGTGCCAGCGCGGGGGCCCTTAAAACCACAGATACGCAGTATTTT.

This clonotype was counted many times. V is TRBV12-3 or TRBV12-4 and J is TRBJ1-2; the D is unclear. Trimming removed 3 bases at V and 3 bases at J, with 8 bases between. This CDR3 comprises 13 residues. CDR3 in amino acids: CASSLDGYYGYTF. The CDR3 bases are TGTGCCAGCAGTTTGGACGGATACTATGGCTACACCTTC.

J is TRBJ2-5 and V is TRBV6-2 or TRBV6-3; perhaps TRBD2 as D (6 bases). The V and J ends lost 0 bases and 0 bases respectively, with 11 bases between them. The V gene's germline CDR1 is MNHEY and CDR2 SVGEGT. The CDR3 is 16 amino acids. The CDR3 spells CASSYSSRDYQETQYF. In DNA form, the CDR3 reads TGTGCCAGCAGTTACTCGTCCAGGGACTACCAAGAGACCCAGTACTTC.

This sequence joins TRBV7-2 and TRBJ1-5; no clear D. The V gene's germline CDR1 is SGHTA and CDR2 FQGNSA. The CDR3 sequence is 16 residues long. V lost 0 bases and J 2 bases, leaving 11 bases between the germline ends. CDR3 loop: CASSLAPGVRNQPQHF. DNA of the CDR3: TGTGCCAGCAGCTTAGCTCCGGGTGTGCGCAATCAGCCCCAGCATTTT.

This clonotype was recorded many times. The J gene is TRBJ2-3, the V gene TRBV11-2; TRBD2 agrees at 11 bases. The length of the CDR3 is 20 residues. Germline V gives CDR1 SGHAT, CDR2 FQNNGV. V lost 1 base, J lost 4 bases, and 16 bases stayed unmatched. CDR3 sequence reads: CASSLVFAGLAAPYADTQYF. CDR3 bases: TGTGCCAGCAGCTTAGTCTTTGCGGGACTAGCGGCCCCATATGCAGATACGCAGTATTTT.

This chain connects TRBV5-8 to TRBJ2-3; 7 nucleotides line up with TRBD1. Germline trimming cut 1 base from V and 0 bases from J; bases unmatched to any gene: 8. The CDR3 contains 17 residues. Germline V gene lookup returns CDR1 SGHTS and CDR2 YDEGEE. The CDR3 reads CASSLSGTETSTDTQYF. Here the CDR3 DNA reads TGTGCCAGCAGCTTGTCGGGGACAGAGACTAGCACAGATACGCAGTATTTT. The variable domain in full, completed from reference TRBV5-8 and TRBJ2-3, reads EAGVTQSPTHLIKTRGQQATLRCSPISGHTSVYWYQQALGLGLQFLLWYDEGEERNRGNFPPRFSGRQFPNYSSELNVNALELEDSALYLCASSLSGTETSTDTQYFGPGTRLTVL.